This TCR beta chain is drawn from a study of blood T cells in healthy people across ages. Trimming shortened V by 6 bases and J by 6 bases, and 16 bases separated the two germline ends. Looked up from germline, CDR1 is MNHNS and CDR2 is SASEGT. The CDR3 extends over 14 amino acids. A second PCR of 7 to 11 cycles used a sample-barcoded 5' primer and a J-beta primer mix. One entry per CDR3 protein, called by TCRdb with MiXCR from the 5' RACE reads. The repertoire includes about 1,500,000 distinct CDR3 sequences, 28% of them detected once, and 7.7% sits in the top ten. The specimen was blood. This chain joins TRBV6-1 and TRBJ2-3; D may be TRBD2 (6 bases). The receptor was derived from a woman in her thirties in good health. CDR3 protein: CASRGRRGGDTQYF. The CDR3 coding sequence is TGTGCCAGCAGGGGACGGAGGGGCGGGGATACGCAGTATTTT.